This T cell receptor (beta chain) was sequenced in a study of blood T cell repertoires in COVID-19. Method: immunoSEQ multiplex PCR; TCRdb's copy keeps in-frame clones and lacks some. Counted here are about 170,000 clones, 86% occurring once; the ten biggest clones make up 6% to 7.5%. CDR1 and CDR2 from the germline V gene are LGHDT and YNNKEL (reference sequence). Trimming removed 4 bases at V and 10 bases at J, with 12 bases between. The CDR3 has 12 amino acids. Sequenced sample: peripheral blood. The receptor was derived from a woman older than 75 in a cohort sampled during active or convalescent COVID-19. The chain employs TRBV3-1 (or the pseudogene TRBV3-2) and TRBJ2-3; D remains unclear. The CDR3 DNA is TGTGCCAGCAGCCCTTCGGGTGATGCGCAGTATTTT. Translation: CASSPSGDAQYF.